The T cell receptor beta chain under discussion was sequenced for a study of vaccination effects on CD4 cells after COVID-19. The table came from immunoSEQ multiplex PCR; TCRdb's copy has only in-frame clones and leaves some out. Seen here are 35,000 to 40,000 clones, around 73% observed once, and the top ten hold over 15%. Expansion with viral peptide pools was applied to antigen-specific CD4+ T cells by the ViraFEST assay prior to sequencing. Between days 9 and 10 of culture, CD4+ T cells were separated out. This individual tested PCR-positive for SARS-CoV-2 infection between March and December 2020. The CDR3 is 15 amino acids. CDR1 MNHEY and CDR2 SMNVEV come from the germline V gene (reference sequence). V was pared by 0 bases and J by 2 bases, with 8 bases between. Only one count was recorded for this clone. Its matching antigen is unknown. Study outcomes and limitations: Few convalescent patients were studied, and early post-infection samples were lacking. After vaccination, at late timepoints, clones induced by infection and by vaccine contracted markedly.

This chain uses TRBV27 with TRBJ1-5, with no clear D. The input for sequencing was CD4+ T cells from PBMCs cultured with HCoV-NL63 spike peptides, taken before COVID-19 vaccination. The TCR comes from a human donor who had a prior SARS-CoV-2 infection. The CDR3 nucleotides read TGTGCCAGCAGTTTATCATACGGGGGCAATCAGCCCCAGCATTTT. Translation: CASSLSYGGNQPQHF.